Listed here are 24 T cell receptor beta chains from one sample, sequenced in a study of regulatory and conventional T cells in RAG deficiency. TCRdb's copy holds only in-frame clones and misses some; the assay was immunoSEQ multiplex PCR. The sample records about 9,000 clones, 70% to 90% being singletons. The data also belong to a second study, concerning regulatory T cells. From that study: The PCR used 52 TRBV and 13 TRBJ primers.

Sequencing used CD8+ T cells sorted from blood. The receptors originated from a human donor in good health.

The V gene is TRBV5-1, the J gene TRBJ2-7, with D possibly TRBD2 on 7 matching bases. The CDR3 sequence is 12 residues long. V was shortened by 4 bases and J by 5 bases, with 10 bases between the two germline ends. Germline V gene sequence: CDR1 SGHRS, CDR2 YFSETQ. CDR3 amino acids: CASSGGANEQYF. The CDR3 region has the DNA TGCGCCAGCAGCGGGGGGGCAAACGAGCAGTACTTC.

The chain links TRBV27 to TRBJ2-7; tentatively, D is TRBD2 (6 bases). The CDR3 is 15 amino acids. Germline CDR1 MNHEY, CDR2 SMNVEV (reference sequence). V lost 0 bases and J lost 0, with 9 bases in between. The CDR3: CASSLSDSGSYEQYF. The CDR3 region has the DNA TGTGCCAGCAGTTTATCGGATAGCGGCTCCTACGAGCAGTACTTC.

This clone was counted only a few times. The V and J genes are TRBV5-1 and TRBJ1-1; a possible D gene is TRBD1 (6 bases). Germline V lookup: CDR1 SGHRS, CDR2 YFSETQ. CDR3 length: 14 residues. Trimming cost V 3 bases and J 1 base, with 10 bases left between them. CDR3 nucleotides: TGCGCCAGCAGCTGGGTGACAGGGAACACTGAAGCTTTCTTT. It is translated as CASSWVTGNTEAFF.

The CDR3 bases are TGTGCCAGCAGGGGACGCGGAACTAGCACAGATACGCAGTATTTT. The encoded protein is CASRGRGTSTDTQYF. The chain recombines TRBV6-1 with TRBJ2-3; the D gene could be TRBD1 or TRBD2 (5 bases each). CDR1 and CDR2 (germline): MNHNS, SASEGT. Trimming cost V 6 bases and J 0 bases, with 13 bases left between them. The CDR3 is made up of 15 amino acids.

This chain connects TRBV2 to TRBJ2-6, with 9 bases lining up with TRBD2. The CDR3 spans 16 residues. In germline, CDR1 is SNHLY, CDR2 FYNNEI. Losses at the gene ends were 8 bases for V and 2 bases for J; bases not matched to a gene: 7. CDR3 loop: CASLGREGAGANVLTF. CDR3 coding DNA: TGTGCCAGCCTTGGGCGGGAGGGCGCTGGGGCCAACGTCCTGACTTTC.

This clone was observed a single time. The V gene is TRBV5-6, the J gene TRBJ2-5, with 7 nucleotides matching TRBD2. Germline CDR1 and CDR2: SGHDT and YYEEEE. The CDR3 is 16 amino acids. Unmatched junction bases numbered 9, after V lost 0 bases and J lost 4 bases. The CDR3 is CASSLVAGLRGETQYF. In nucleotides, the CDR3 is TGTGCCAGCAGCTTGGTAGCGGGCCTTCGGGGAGAGACCCAGTACTTC.

The sample holds a few counts of this clone. The rearrangement links TRBV7-8 to TRBJ1-1; D gene uncertain. Trimming shortened V by 1 base and J by 0 bases, and 0 bases separated the two germline ends. The CDR3 covers 12 residues. Germline CDR1 reads SGHVS; CDR2 reads FQNEAQ. Here the CDR3 DNA reads TGTGCCAGCAGCTTAGTGAACACTGAAGCTTTCTTT. It translates to CASSLVNTEAFF.

This clone was counted between two and nine times. The rearrangement joins TRBV28 to TRBJ2-1; tentative D call: TRBD1 (5 bases). The CDR3 loop spans 14 amino acids. From germline, CDR1 is MDHEN and CDR2 SYDVKM. The V end was cut by 3 bases, the J end by 6 bases, with 12 bases between. The CDR3 loop is CASSLGRYSNEQFF. The CDR3 DNA reads TGTGCCAGCAGTTTGGGGCGATATTCCAATGAGCAGTTCTTC.

The J gene is TRBJ2-7, the V gene TRBV18, with a tentative D call TRBD1 (7 bases). CDR3 length: 14 amino acids. CDR1 KGHSH and CDR2 LQKENI come from the germline V gene. V was shortened by 0 bases and J by 5 bases, with 11 bases between the two germline ends. DNA of the CDR3: TGTGCCAGCTCACCACCCGGCAGGGGGGACGAGCAGTACTTC. Protein product: CASSPPGRGDEQYF.

The chain joins TRBV11-2 to TRBJ2-2; TRBD2 matches 11 bases. Germline values: CDR1 SGHAT, CDR2 FQNNGV. The CDR3 sequence is 15 residues long. After removal of 5 bases from V and 5 bases from J, the junction contained 4 bases not matched to a gene. The CDR3 DNA follows: TGTGCCAGCAGCCACCCTAGCGGGAGGACCGGGGAGCTGTTTTTT. Protein: CASSHPSGRTGELFF.

This clone was found once. This chain joins TRBV4-1 and TRBJ2-7, with D possibly matching TRBD1 (5 bases). Trimming removed 0 bases at V and 2 bases at J, with 8 bases between. The CDR3 contains 14 residues. CDR1 MGHRA and CDR2 YSYEKL come from the germline V gene. The CDR3 reads CASSQDRGTYEQYF. The CDR3 coding sequence is TGCGCCAGCAGCCAAGATAGGGGAACCTACGAGCAGTACTTC.

This chain links TRBV10-3 with TRBJ2-1; 13 nucleotides align to TRBD2. The J segment lost 7 bases and the V segment lost 6 bases, leaving 12 bases of the junction unmatched. Germline CDR1 is ENHRY and CDR2 is SYGVKD. This CDR3 is 17 amino acids long. The chain's CDR3 is CAIRISGTSGIGNEQFF. DNA of the CDR3: TGTGCCATCAGAATCTCCGGGACTAGCGGGATTGGTAATGAGCAGTTCTTC.

This sequence joins TRBV10-3 and TRBJ1-6; D gene unclear. Per the germline V gene, CDR1 is ENHRY and CDR2 is SYGVKD. The V and J ends lost 10 bases and 5 bases respectively, with 9 bases between them. This CDR3 is 12 amino acids long. CDR3 coding DNA: TGTGCCAGCGGGTCGAATAATTCACCCCTCCACTTT. As protein: CASGSNNSPLHF.

This clone was counted only a few times. The chain recombines TRBV15 with TRBJ2-7, with TRBD2 identical over 12 bases. Unmatched junction bases numbered 0, after V lost 3 bases and J lost 0 bases. CDR1 is LNHNV, CDR2 YYDKDF, per germline (reference sequence). The CDR3 consists of 15 residues. CDR3 sequence reads: CATSRTSGSSYEQYF. The DNA of the CDR3 is TGTGCCACCAGCAGGACTAGCGGGAGCTCCTACGAGCAGTACTTC.

The chain uses TRBV5-4 and TRBJ1-2; 7 nucleotides agree with TRBD1. Germline V gene data show CDR1 as SGHNT and CDR2 as YYREEE (reference sequence). The CDR3 has 16 amino acids. The trim removed 0 bases at V and 3 bases at J, leaving 8 bases unmatched. The chain's CDR3 is CASSLAPTGMHYGYTF. CDR3 DNA sequence: TGTGCCAGCAGCTTGGCCCCGACAGGGATGCACTATGGCTACACCTTC.

In DNA, the CDR3 is TGTGCCAGCAGCAACAACGACAGGGTCCACCTCTATGGCTACACCTTC. As protein: CASSNNDRVHLYGYTF. The genes are TRBV11-2 and TRBJ1-2; 7 positions agree with TRBD1. Looked up from germline, CDR1 is SGHAT and CDR2 is FQNNGV. V gave up 5 bases and J gave up 4 bases; unmatched junction bases: 13. The CDR3 totals 16 residues.

The CDR3 loop reads CASSYGLSSYNEQFF. In DNA, the CDR3 is TGCGCCAGCAGCTACGGCCTGAGCTCCTACAATGAGCAGTTCTTC. This rearrangement joins TRBV5-1 to TRBJ2-1; D is unresolved. V lost 3 bases to trimming and J lost 0 bases, with 10 bases between them. The CDR3 is 15 amino acids. Germline-derived CDR1 and CDR2 are SGHRS and YFSETQ.

A remark on this clone: One junction end disagrees with the germline gene, perhaps due to a read error. The gene calls are TRBV19 and TRBJ1-6, with D perhaps TRBD1 (5 bases). This CDR3 has 14 amino acids. Germline-derived CDR1 and CDR2 are LNHDA and SQIVND (reference sequence). The CDR3 DNA reads TGTGCCAGTAGTATGGGGGGATATAGTTCACCCCTCCACTTT. Protein product: CASSMGGYSSPLHF.

This chain connects TRBV7-8 to TRBJ2-5, with a possible D match to TRBD1 (5 bases). Trimming cost V 3 bases and J 4 bases, with 12 bases left between them. Germline CDR1 SGHVS, CDR2 FQNEAQ. This CDR3 region has 14 residues. CDR3 DNA: TGTGCCAGCAGCTTGTCAGGGCTTGGAGAGACCCAGTACTTC. Translating it yields CASSLSGLGETQYF.

The gene calls are TRBV7-9 and TRBJ2-7; 8 bases are a match to TRBD1. Germline-derived CDR1 and CDR2 are SEHNR and FQNEAQ (reference sequence). The CDR3 sequence is 16 residues long. J gave up 1 base and V 5 bases, and 10 bases lay outside the gene matches. The CDR3 DNA reads TGTGCCAGCAGCCGTGGACAGGGCAGGGGATCCTACGAGCAGTACTTC. This gives the protein CASSRGQGRGSYEQYF.

The chain carries TRBV5-5 and TRBJ2-3; TRBD2 matches at 9 bases. V trimming: 1 base; J trimming: 4 bases; junction bases outside the gene matches: 7. The length of the CDR3 is 16 residues. The germline V gene has CDR1 SGHKS and CDR2 YYEKEE (reference sequence). The CDR3 sequence: CASSLPSGRTADTQYF. The DNA of the CDR3 is TGTGCCAGCAGCTTGCCCAGCGGGAGGACGGCAGATACGCAGTATTTT.

The rearrangement joins TRBV4-2 to TRBJ2-2; 7 bases match TRBD2. The J segment lost 1 base and the V segment lost 4 bases, leaving 6 bases of the junction unmatched. CDR3 length: 16 amino acids. CDR1 LGHNA and CDR2 YNFKEQ come from the germline V gene. The CDR3 protein is CASSRASGGNTGELFF. DNA for the CDR3: TGTGCCAGCAGCCGTGCTAGCGGAGGGAACACCGGGGAGCTGTTTTTT.

This chain joins TRBV14 and TRBJ2-1; D may be TRBD1 or TRBD2 (6 bases each). From germline, CDR1 is SGHDN and CDR2 FVKESK. V lost 0 bases and J 8 bases, leaving 17 bases between the germline ends. The CDR3 consists of 16 residues. The CDR3 sequence: CASSQEVLVGGHEQFF. The DNA for the CDR3 is TGTGCCAGCAGCCAAGAGGTACTAGTTGGGGGGCATGAGCAGTTCTTC.

The gene calls are TRBV4-1 and TRBJ1-5; no firm D call. CDR1 and CDR2 from the germline V gene are MGHRA and YSYEKL. Trimming took off 0 bases at V and 3 bases at J, with 12 bases between the two ends. The CDR3 has 16 residues. CDR3 nucleotide sequence: TGCGCCAGCAGCCAAGAGGGCAACCGCAACAATCAGCCCCAGCATTTT. Its translation: CASSQEGNRNNQPQHF.